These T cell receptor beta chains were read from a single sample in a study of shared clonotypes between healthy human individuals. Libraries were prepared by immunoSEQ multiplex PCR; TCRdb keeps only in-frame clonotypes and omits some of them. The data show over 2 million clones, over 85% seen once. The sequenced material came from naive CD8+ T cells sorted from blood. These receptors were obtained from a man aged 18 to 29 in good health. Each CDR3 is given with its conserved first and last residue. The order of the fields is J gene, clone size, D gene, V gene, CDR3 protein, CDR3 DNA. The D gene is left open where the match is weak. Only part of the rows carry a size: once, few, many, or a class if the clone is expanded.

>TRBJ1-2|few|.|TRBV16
CASSPEGGLIYGYTF
TGTGCCAGCAGCCCCGAAGGGGGGTTGATCTATGGCTACACCTTC
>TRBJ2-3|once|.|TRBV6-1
CASSEVSTTDTQYF
TGTGCCAGCAGTGAAGTGTCTACCACAGATACGCAGTATTTT
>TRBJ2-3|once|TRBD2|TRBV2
CASSAGGAGVATSTDTQYF
TGTGCCAGCAGCGCCGGCGGAGCGGGGGTCGCTACTAGCACAGATACGCAGTATTTT
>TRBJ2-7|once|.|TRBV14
CASSSGTPLEQYF
TGTGCCAGCAGCTCCGGGACCCCGCTCGAGCAGTACTTC
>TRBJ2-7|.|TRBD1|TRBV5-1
CASSLAQGVLYEQYF
TGCGCCAGCAGCTTGGCACAGGGGGTGTTGTACGAGCAGTACTTC
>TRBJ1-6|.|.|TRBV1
CTSSQDREKLHF
TGCACCAGCAGTCAGGACAGGGAAAAGCTCCACTTT
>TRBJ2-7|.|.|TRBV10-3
CAISAAEEQYF
TGTGCCATCAGTGCCGCCGAGGAGCAGTACTTC
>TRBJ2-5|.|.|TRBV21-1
CASSKDGLAGQETQYF
TGTGCCAGCAGCAAAGACGGACTAGCGGGCCAAGAGACCCAGTACTTC
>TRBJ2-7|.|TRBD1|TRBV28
CASRETGGGWEQYF
TGTGCCAGCAGGGAAACAGGGGGCGGCTGGGAGCAGTACTTC
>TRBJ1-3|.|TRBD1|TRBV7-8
CANLPGQVFNTIYF
TGTGCCAATCTGCCGGGACAGGTTTTTAACACCATATATTTT